Listed below are T cell receptor beta chains from one sample, sequenced in a study of vaccination effects on CD4 cells after COVID-19. Their target antigens are unknown. Sequencing used immunoSEQ multiplex PCR; TCRdb keeps in-frame clones, though not all of them. The sample records about 13,000 clones, 73% being singletons. Here the sequenced sample was CD4+ T cells from PBMCs cultured with HCoV-NL63 spike peptides, taken after COVID-19 vaccination. Receptor source: a human donor who had a prior SARS-CoV-2 infection. CDR3s include the opening cysteine and the closing phenylalanine or tryptophan. D genes are given only for firm matches. Expanded clones get a size class; other rows say once, few or many, or leave the size out.

D gene | J gene | V gene | clone size | CDR3 protein | CDR3 DNA
NA | TRBJ1-1 | TRBV5-1 | NA | CASSLFGENTEAFF | TGCGCCAGCAGCTTGTTTGGGGAAAACACTGAAGCTTTCTTT
TRBD1 | TRBJ1-5 | TRBV3-1/TRBV3-2 | NA | CASSSGGGQPQHF | TGTGCCAGCAGCTCAGGGGGCGGTCAGCCCCAGCATTTT
NA | TRBJ2-5 | TRBV5-4 | few | CASSLRTDPGETQYF | TGTGCCAGCAGCTTGCGCACGGACCCTGGAGAGACCCAGTACTTC
NA | TRBJ2-4 | TRBV9 | NA | CASSVGGTENIQYF | TGTGCCAGCAGCGTAGGGGGGACGGAAAACATTCAGTACTTC
NA | TRBJ1-5 | TRBV6-5 | NA | CASSYSIGQPQHF | TGTGCCAGCAGTTACTCCATAGGACAGCCCCAGCATTTT
TRBD2 | TRBJ2-7 | TRBV27 | few | CASSLIAGPSYEQYF | TGTGCCAGCAGTTTAATAGCGGGGCCCTCCTACGAGCAGTACTTC
NA | TRBJ1-1 | TRBV6-5 | once | CASSYSVRVTEAFF | TGTGCCAGCAGTTACTCGGTCAGGGTCACTGAAGCTTTCTTT
TRBD2 | TRBJ2-1 | TRBV5-1 | NA | CASSLDGRGNNEQFF | TGCGCCAGCAGCTTGGATGGGCGGGGGAACAATGAGCAGTTCTTC
NA | TRBJ1-1 | TRBV20-1 | NA | CSASSGMATEAFF | TGCAGTGCTAGTTCAGGGATGGCCACTGAAGCTTTCTTT
TRBD1 | TRBJ1-5 | TRBV6-5 | NA | CASSRTGDQPQHF | TGTGCCAGCAGTAGGACAGGGGATCAGCCCCAGCATTTT
NA | TRBJ2-3 | TRBV7-9 | NA | CASSFNFEGVTQYF | TGTGCCAGCAGCTTCAATTTTGAGGGGGTTACGCAGTATTTT
NA | TRBJ2-5 | TRBV20-1 | NA | CSASDPAKPQETQYF | TGCAGTGCTAGTGATCCAGCCAAGCCTCAAGAGACCCAGTACTTC
NA | TRBJ1-1 | TRBV2 | NA | CASSAIRDAEAFF | TGTGCCAGCAGCGCCATTCGGGACGCTGAAGCTTTCTTT
TRBD1 | TRBJ2-1 | TRBV28 | NA | CASKPGTVYNEQFF | TGTGCCAGTAAACCCGGGACAGTATACAATGAGCAGTTCTTC